These 28 T cell receptor beta chains were all obtained from the same sample, sequenced in a study of T cells after somatic rescue of genetic block. Sequencing was performed with immunoSEQ multiplex PCR; in TCRdb, only in-frame clones are kept and a portion is missing. The data hold about 120,000 clones, with about 90% observed a single time. Sequenced: peripheral blood mononuclear cells (PBMCs). These receptors all stem from a woman aged 18-35 years.

The chain recombines TRBV9 with TRBJ1-2; the D is unclear. Germline lookup yields CDR1 SGDLS and CDR2 YYNGEE. CDR3 length equals 14 residues. The V end was cut by 2 bases, the J end by 8 bases, with 16 bases between. CDR3 bases: TGTGCCAGCAGCGTGGTGAGGGAAGGTCGCGGCTACACCTTC. It encodes CASSVVREGRGYTF. Drawing the rest from reference TRBV9 and TRBJ1-2, the complete variable domain is DSGVTQTPKHLITATGQRVTLRCSPRSGDLSVYWYQQSLDQGLQFLIQYYNGEERAKGNILERFSAQQFPDLHSELNLSSLELGDSALYFCASSVVREGRGYTFGSGTRLTVV.

The genes are TRBV29-1 and TRBJ1-2; D is unresolved. The CDR3 spans 11 residues. The germline gives CDR1 SQVTM, CDR2 ANQGSEA. V was pared by 4 bases and J by 6 bases, with 9 bases between. The CDR3 region is CSVGGPDGYTF. CDR3 coding DNA: TGCAGCGTTGGGGGTCCCGATGGCTACACCTTC.

This clone has a handful of counts. V usage is TRBV7-9 and J usage is TRBJ1-5; perhaps TRBD1 as D (5 bases). Germline CDR1 is SEHNR and CDR2 is FQNEAQ (reference sequence). This CDR3 spans 13 amino acids. Trimming removed 2 bases at V and 7 bases at J, with 9 bases between. The CDR3 region has the DNA TGTGCCAGCAGCTTACAGGGAAACCAGCCCCAGCATTTT. It codes for CASSLQGNQPQHF.

J is TRBJ1-1 and V is TRBV10-3; possibly TRBD1 for D (5 bases). The germline V gene encodes CDR1 ENHRY and CDR2 SYGVKD. The CDR3 spans 15 residues. V lost 10 bases and J 1 base, leaving 19 bases between the germline ends. CDR3 sequence: CATRIGGIENTEAFF. The CDR3 nucleotides are TGTGCCACCCGCATTGGGGGAATCGAGAACACTGAAGCTTTCTTT.

The gene calls are TRBV9 and TRBJ2-5, with D tentatively TRBD2 (5 bases). The ends were cut back, 4 bases at V and 4 bases at J, with 8 bases in the middle. This CDR3 has 12 amino acids. Germline CDR1 SGDLS, CDR2 YYNGEE. The CDR3 reads CASSFRGETQYF. The CDR3 region has the DNA TGTGCCAGCAGCTTCCGGGGAGAGACCCAGTACTTC.

This clone turned up a few times. The rearrangement joins TRBV2 to TRBJ1-2; 7 bases line up with TRBD1. This CDR3 contains 16 residues. Germline CDR1 reads SNHLY; CDR2 reads FYNNEI. V dropped 2 bases and J dropped 8; count of bases not matched to a gene: 14. The CDR3 DNA follows: TGTGCCAGCAGTGAAACCCCTCAGGGGGACTGGGAGGGCTACACCTTC. Its translation is CASSETPQGDWEGYTF.

Worth noting for this clone: The sample has other DNA sequences that encode this CDR3 too. CDR3 in amino acids: CASSPPSTDTQYF. The CDR3 bases are TGTGCCAGCAGCCCACCGAGCACAGATACGCAGTATTTT. This sequence joins TRBV5-4 and TRBJ2-3; D remains ambiguous. The CDR3 covers 13 residues. Deletions cut 4 bases from V and 0 bases from J, with 6 bases between. In germline, CDR1 is SGHNT, CDR2 YYREEE (reference sequence).

The gene calls are TRBV20-1 and TRBJ1-1; tentative D call: TRBD1 (5 bases). The CDR3 runs 11 residues. Germline CDR1 DFQATT, CDR2 SNEGSKA (reference sequence). Trimming removed 6 bases at V and 6 bases at J, with 11 bases between. The CDR3 DNA follows: TGCAGTGCCGAGTGGGGCGCTGAAGCTTTCTTT. Its translation: CSAEWGAEAFF.

The CDR3 loop reads CASSSPPGGSEKLFF. DNA of the CDR3: TGTGCCAGCAGTTCCCCCCCAGGGGGGTCTGAAAAACTGTTTTTT. The rearrangement uses TRBV28 and TRBJ1-4; 7 bases are a match to TRBD1. There are 15 residues in the CDR3. V shed 4 bases, J shed 7 bases, and the junction held 9 bases outside the gene matches. The germline CDR1 and CDR2 sequences are MDHEN and SYDVKM.

This chain uses TRBV4-1 with TRBJ2-6; D is uncertain. Germline V gives CDR1 MGHRA, CDR2 YSYEKL. The CDR3 has 13 residues. V was clipped by 6 bases and J by 1 base, with 4 bases between them. CDR3 protein: CASSPSGANVLTF. The CDR3 bases are TGCGCCAGCAGTCCTTCTGGGGCCAACGTCCTGACTTTC.

This clone was observed a few times. The rearrangement uses TRBV5-1 and TRBJ2-2; 7 positions match TRBD2. Losses at the gene ends were 1 base for V and 3 bases for J; bases not matched to a gene: 0. Germline CDR1 is SGHRS and CDR2 is YFSETQ. This CDR3 contains 14 residues. The CDR3 coding sequence is TGCGCCAGCAGCTTGAGCGGGGACACCGGGGAGCTGTTTTTT. Protein: CASSLSGDTGELFF.

This chain links TRBV5-1 with TRBJ2-3; 11 bases line up with TRBD1. Germline V gene sequence: CDR1 SGHRS, CDR2 YFSETQ. V lost 5 bases, J lost 2 bases, and 4 bases stayed unmatched. The CDR3 contains 15 residues. CDR3 coding DNA: TGCGCCAGCAGGGACAGGGGGCAGAACACAGATACGCAGTATTTT. Protein sequence: CASRDRGQNTDTQYF.

This chain uses TRBV19 with TRBJ1-2, with a tentative D call TRBD1 (5 bases). The germline gives CDR1 LNHDA, CDR2 SQIVND (reference sequence). Trimming removed 5 bases at V and 8 bases at J, with 12 bases between. The CDR3 loop spans 12 amino acids. The CDR3: CASSYTREGYTF. The DNA for the CDR3 is TGTGCCAGTAGTTACACCAGGGAGGGCTACACCTTC.

The J gene is TRBJ2-7, the V gene TRBV15; D may be TRBD1 (6 bases). Between the trimmed V and J ends, which lost 0 bases and 5 bases, there was a span of 14 bases. The germline gives CDR1 LNHNV, CDR2 YYDKDF (reference sequence). CDR3 length: 15 residues. This chain's CDR3 is CATSRENRDTDEQYF. In DNA form, the CDR3 reads TGTGCCACCAGCAGAGAGAACCGGGACACCGACGAGCAGTACTTC.

The chain joins TRBV7-9 to TRBJ2-3, with D possibly matching TRBD1 (5 bases). V lost 7 bases and J lost 6, with 11 bases in between. CDR3 length equals 12 residues. Germline CDR1 and CDR2: SEHNR and FQNEAQ (reference sequence). The CDR3: CASTSSGDTQYF. For the CDR3, the DNA is TGTGCCAGCACCTCCTCAGGGGATACGCAGTATTTT.

This chain links TRBV14 with TRBJ2-1; TRBD1 aligns across 7 bases. The CDR3 totals 16 residues. Trimming cost V 1 base and J 5 bases; bases outside gene matches: 8. CDR1 SGHDN and CDR2 FVKESK come from the germline V gene. CDR3 DNA: TGTGCCAGCAGCCAAGCGACAGGGATCTGGAACAATGAGCAGTTCTTC. Translation: CASSQATGIWNNEQFF.

V gene TRBV28 combines with J gene TRBJ2-5, with TRBD1 matching over 7 bases. CDR3 length: 16 residues. Looked up from germline, CDR1 is MDHEN and CDR2 is SYDVKM. With V trimmed by 3 bases and J by 3 bases, 10 bases remained unmatched. The CDR3 DNA reads as TGTGCCAGCAGTTTGGGGACCGGGACAGTAAAAGAGACCCAGTACTTC. Its translation is CASSLGTGTVKETQYF.

The chain uses TRBV2 and TRBJ1-2; no firm D call. The germline V gene encodes CDR1 SNHLY and CDR2 FYNNEI. Trimming shortened V by 7 bases and J by 7 bases, and 4 bases separated the two germline ends. The CDR3 has 9 residues. CDR3 region: CASKFGYTF. Here the CDR3 DNA reads TGTGCCAGCAAGTTTGGCTACACCTTC.

The chain uses TRBV4-3 and TRBJ1-6, with 7 bases aligning to TRBD1. Germline CDR1 is LGHNA and CDR2 is YSLEER. The CDR3 has 15 residues. V shed 1 base and J 7 bases; nucleotides not matched to a gene: 4. CDR3 nucleotides: TGCGCCAGCAGCCAAGGCGGGACAGCGAATTCACCCCTCCACTTT. It specifies CASSQGGTANSPLHF.

This clone has more than one count but fewer than ten. CDR3 DNA sequence: TGTGCCTGGAGTGTAAATAATTCACCCCTCCACTTT. Protein product: CAWSVNNSPLHF. The chain joins TRBV30 to TRBJ1-6; D ambiguous. The V end lost 0 bases, the J end lost 5 bases, and 2 bases lay between the germline ends. Germline V gene data show CDR1 as GTSNPN and CDR2 as SVGIG (reference sequence). This CDR3 contains 12 residues.

The chain joins TRBV27 to TRBJ1-1, with a possible D match to TRBD1 (6 bases). The germline gives CDR1 MNHEY, CDR2 SMNVEV (reference sequence). The CDR3 has 15 residues. Trimming stripped 3 bases from V and 1 base from J, with 12 bases between. The CDR3 DNA follows: TGTGCCAGCAGTTTCAACAGGGTTAGGAACACTGAAGCTTTCTTT. This encodes CASSFNRVRNTEAFF.

The chain couples TRBV2 to TRBJ2-2; D possibly corresponds to TRBD1 (5 bases). The CDR3 spans 15 residues. Germline values: CDR1 SNHLY, CDR2 FYNNEI. The V end lost 5 bases, the J end lost 0 bases, and 10 bases lay between the germline ends. CDR3 in DNA: TGTGCCAGCAGTATGCAGGGATCGAACACCGGGGAGCTGTTTTTT. Translating gives CASSMQGSNTGELFF.

The CDR3 DNA follows: TGCGCCAGCAGCTTTGACTCCTACGAGCAGTACTTC. Its translation is CASSFDSYEQYF. The V gene is TRBV5-1, the J gene TRBJ2-7, with D hard to call. V was pared by 2 bases and J by 0 bases, with 3 bases between. The CDR3 spans 12 residues. Germline CDR1 reads SGHRS; CDR2 reads YFSETQ.

The genes are TRBV11-3 and TRBJ2-7, with a tentative D call TRBD1 (6 bases). Trimming removed 4 bases from V and 7 bases from J, with 14 bases in between. The CDR3 consists of 13 residues. The germline V gene encodes CDR1 SGHNT and CDR2 YENEEA. The CDR3 bases are TGTGCCAGCAGCTCGAAAGGGGGTACGGAGCAGTACTTC. Its translation: CASSSKGGTEQYF. Looking up the rest from reference TRBV11-3 and TRBJ2-7 gives the full variable domain: EAGVVQSPRYKIIEKKQPVAFWCNPISGHNTLYWYLQNLGQGPELLIRYENEEAVDDSQLPKDRFSAERLKGVDSTLKIQPAELGDSAVYLCASSSKGGTEQYFGPGTRLTVT.

The chain uses TRBV5-3 and TRBJ1-5; no clear D. TRBV5-3 is assigned to the ORF class and has an uncertain function. The CDR3 totals 14 residues. V lost 4 bases and J lost 2, with 10 bases in between. This chain's CDR3 is CARSVSHRNQPQHF. The CDR3 region has the DNA TGTGCCAGAAGCGTGAGTCATCGCAATCAGCCCCAGCATTTT.

The CDR3 nucleotides read TGCGCCAGCAGCTTCTTAGGTACGGACGCTGAAGCTTTCTTT. It yields the protein CASSFLGTDAEAFF. This chain uses TRBV5-1 with TRBJ1-1, with D unresolved. This CDR3 is 14 amino acids long. The germline V and J ends were trimmed by 2 bases and 6 bases, with 14 bases remaining between them. Germline CDR1 reads SGHRS; CDR2 reads YFSETQ. Using reference TRBV5-1 and TRBJ1-1 for the parts outside the CDR3, the full variable domain is KAGVTQTPRYLIKTRGQQVTLSCSPISGHRSVSWYQQTPGQGLQFLFEYFSETQRNKGNFPGRFSGRQFSNSRSEMNVSTLELGDSALYLCASSFLGTDAEAFFGQGTRLTVV.

This clone was counted once. This sequence joins TRBV7-9 and TRBJ1-2, with no clear D. The germline gives CDR1 SEHNR, CDR2 FQNEAQ (reference sequence). This CDR3 has 15 amino acids. V dropped 4 bases and J dropped 5 bases, with 17 bases sitting between them. DNA for the CDR3: TGTGCCAGCAGCTCATTCCGGCCAGATTTGTATGGCTACACCTTC. Residues: CASSSFRPDLYGYTF.

The rearrangement links TRBV19 to TRBJ1-5; 7 positions agree with TRBD1. The trim removed 2 bases at V and 3 bases at J, leaving 7 bases unmatched. The CDR3 is 16 residues long. CDR1 and CDR2 from the germline V gene are LNHDA and SQIVND (reference sequence). CDR3 nucleotides: TGTGCCAGTAGTATAACGGGACAGTCTAACAATCAGCCCCAGCATTTT. Its protein is CASSITGQSNNQPQHF.